This T cell receptor beta chain originates from a study of T-cell reconstitution after alpha-beta-depleted transplantation in children. Germline CDR1 and CDR2: SGHRS and YFSETQ. The CDR3 runs 14 residues. V was pared by 4 bases and J by 3 bases, with 7 bases of the junction left unmatched. It was with unique molecular identifiers that the TCRbeta library was prepared. TCRdb processed the PCR reads anew with MiXCR; each CDR3 protein has one entry. The profile covers some 490,000 distinct CDR3 sequences, with under 15% appearing a single time and under 7% taken by the ten largest. The receptor was derived from a human donor who donated a stem cell graft to a child with combined immunodeficiency. This sequence joins TRBV5-1 and TRBJ2-7, with 7 bases fitting TRBD1. The specimen comprised PBMCs from the stem cell graft donor, sampled from the stem cell graft. Here the CDR3 reads CASSDRDSFYEQYF. CDR3 DNA sequence: TGCGCCAGCAGCGACCGGGACAGTTTCTACGAGCAGTACTTC. The variable domain in full, completed from reference TRBV5-1 and TRBJ2-7, reads KAGVTQTPRYLIKTRGQQVTLSCSPISGHRSVSWYQQTPGQGLQFLFEYFSETQRNKGNFPGRFSGRQFSNSRSEMNVSTLELGDSALYLCASSDRDSFYEQYFGPGTRLTVT.